Included here is one T cell receptor beta chain sequence, with context. Its cognate antigen is unknown. The sample comes from a study of T cell responses to AZD1222 COVID-19 vaccine. The study's findings and limits: A rise in Spike-specific TCR breadth and depth followed two AZD1222 doses. Most donors were white British and more were female, and clonal diversity was possibly underestimated. The span of vaccine-associated CD4 TCRs extended across spike, with dominance at 160-218 and 743-854. Reportedly, close to half of spike-specific TCRs are directed against unmutated variant regions.

Assay: immunoSEQ multiplex PCR; the TCRdb copy retains only in-frame clones and omits some. The sample lists about 120,000 clones, 80% to 95% seen once, with 1.1% in the top ten. This CDR3 has 14 residues. V lost 5 bases, J lost 3 bases, and 3 bases stayed unmatched. Germline V gene sequence: CDR1 SGHVS, CDR2 FQNEAQ. The V call is TRBV7-8, the J call TRBJ2-3; 9 nucleotides line up with TRBD2. This receptor was taken from an adult in good health. The sequences come from peripheral blood, collected on day 0 of AZD1222 vaccination. The CDR3 sequence: CASSPSGKTDTQYF. In DNA form, the CDR3 reads TGTGCCAGCAGCCCTAGCGGGAAAACAGATACGCAGTATTTT.